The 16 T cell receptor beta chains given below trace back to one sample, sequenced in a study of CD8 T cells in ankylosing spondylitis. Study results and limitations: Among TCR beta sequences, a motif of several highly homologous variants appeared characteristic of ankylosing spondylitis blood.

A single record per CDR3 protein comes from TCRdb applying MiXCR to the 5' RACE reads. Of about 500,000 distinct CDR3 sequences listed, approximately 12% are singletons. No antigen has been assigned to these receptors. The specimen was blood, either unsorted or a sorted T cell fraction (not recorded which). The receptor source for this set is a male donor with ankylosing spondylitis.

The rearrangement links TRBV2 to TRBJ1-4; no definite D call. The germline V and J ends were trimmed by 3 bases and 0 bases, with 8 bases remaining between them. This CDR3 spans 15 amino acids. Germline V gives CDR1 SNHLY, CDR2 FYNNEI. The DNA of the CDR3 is TGTGCCAGCAGTGAGCAGACTGCAACTAATGAAAAACTGTTTTTT. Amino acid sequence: CASSEQTATNEKLFF.

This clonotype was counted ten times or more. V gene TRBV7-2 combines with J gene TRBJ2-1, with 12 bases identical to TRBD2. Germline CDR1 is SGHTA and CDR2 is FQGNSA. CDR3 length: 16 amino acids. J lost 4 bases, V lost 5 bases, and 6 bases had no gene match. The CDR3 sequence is CASSRTSGASYNEQFF. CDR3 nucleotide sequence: TGTGCCAGCAGCCGGACTAGCGGGGCTAGTTACAATGAGCAGTTCTTC. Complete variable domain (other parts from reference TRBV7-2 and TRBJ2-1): GAGVSQSPSNKVTEKGKDVELRCDPISGHTALYWYRQSLGQGLEFLIYFQGNSAPDKSGLPSDRFSAERTGGSVSTLTIQRTQQEDSAVYLCASSRTSGASYNEQFFGPGTRLTVL.

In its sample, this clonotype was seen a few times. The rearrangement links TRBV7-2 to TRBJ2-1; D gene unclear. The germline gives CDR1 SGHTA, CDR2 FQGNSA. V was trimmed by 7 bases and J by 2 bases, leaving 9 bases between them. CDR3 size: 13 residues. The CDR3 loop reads CASKKKAYNEQFF. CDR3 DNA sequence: TGTGCCAGCAAGAAGAAGGCCTACAATGAGCAGTTCTTC.

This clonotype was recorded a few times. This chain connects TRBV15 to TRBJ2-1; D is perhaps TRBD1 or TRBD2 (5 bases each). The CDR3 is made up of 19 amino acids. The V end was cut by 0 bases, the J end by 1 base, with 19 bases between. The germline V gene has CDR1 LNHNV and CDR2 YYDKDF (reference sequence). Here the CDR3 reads CATSRDLLGAEGSYNEQFF. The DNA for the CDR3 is TGTGCCACCAGCAGAGATTTACTAGGAGCCGAGGGGTCCTACAATGAGCAGTTCTTC.

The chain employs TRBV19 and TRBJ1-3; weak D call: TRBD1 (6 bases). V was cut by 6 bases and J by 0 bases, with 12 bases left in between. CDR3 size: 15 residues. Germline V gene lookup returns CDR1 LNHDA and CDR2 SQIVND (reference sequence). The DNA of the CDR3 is TGTGCCAGTAGGATGACAGGTTTCTCTGGAAACACCATATATTTT. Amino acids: CASRMTGFSGNTIYF.

The CDR3 DNA is TGCAGTGCTAGAGAGGGCGCTAATGAGCAGTTCTTC. The encoded protein is CSAREGANEQFF. The chain has TRBV20-1 and TRBJ2-1; no firm D call. Germline V lookup: CDR1 DFQATT, CDR2 SNEGSKA (reference sequence). The CDR3 loop spans 12 amino acids. Trimming removed 0 bases at V and 7 bases at J, with 7 bases between.

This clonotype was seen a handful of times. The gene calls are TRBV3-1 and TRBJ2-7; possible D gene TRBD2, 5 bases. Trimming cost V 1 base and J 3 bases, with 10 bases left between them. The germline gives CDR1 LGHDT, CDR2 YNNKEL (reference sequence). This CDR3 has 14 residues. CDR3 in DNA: TGTGCCAGCAGCCAAGGATTCGGGAACTACGAGCAGTACGTC. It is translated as CASSQGFGNYEQYV.

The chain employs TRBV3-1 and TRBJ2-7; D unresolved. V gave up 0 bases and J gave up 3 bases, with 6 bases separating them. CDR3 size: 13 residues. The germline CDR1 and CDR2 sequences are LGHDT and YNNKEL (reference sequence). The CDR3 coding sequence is TGTGCCAGCAGCCAAGAACCTCTCTACGAGCAGTACTTC. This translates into CASSQEPLYEQYF.

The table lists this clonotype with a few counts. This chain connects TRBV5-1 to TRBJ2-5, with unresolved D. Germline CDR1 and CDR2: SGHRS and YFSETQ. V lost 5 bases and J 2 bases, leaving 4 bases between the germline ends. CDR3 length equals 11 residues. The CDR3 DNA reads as TGCGCCAGCAGAGATCAAGAGACCCAGTACTTC. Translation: CASRDQETQYF.

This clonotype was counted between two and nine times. CDR3 DNA: TGTGCCAGCAGCCCAGGACAGGGAACTGGAAACACCATATATTTT. Protein product: CASSPGQGTGNTIYF. The rearrangement links TRBV3-1 to TRBJ1-3; 8 nucleotides line up with TRBD1. The CDR3 has 15 amino acids. Germline values: CDR1 LGHDT, CDR2 YNNKEL (reference sequence). Germline trimming cut 4 bases from V and 2 bases from J; bases unmatched to any gene: 4.

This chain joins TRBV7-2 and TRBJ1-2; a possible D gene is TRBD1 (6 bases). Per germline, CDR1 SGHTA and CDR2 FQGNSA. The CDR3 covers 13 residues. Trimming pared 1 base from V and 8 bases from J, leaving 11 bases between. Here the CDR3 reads CASSLETGAGYTF. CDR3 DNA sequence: TGTGCCAGCAGCTTAGAGACAGGAGCCGGCTACACCTTC.

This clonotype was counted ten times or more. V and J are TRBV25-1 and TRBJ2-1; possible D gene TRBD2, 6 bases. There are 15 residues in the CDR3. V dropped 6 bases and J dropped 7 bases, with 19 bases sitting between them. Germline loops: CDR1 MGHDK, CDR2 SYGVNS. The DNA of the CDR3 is TGTGCCAGCAGCCCACTGGGGGGATTTGGGAATGAGCAGTTCTTC. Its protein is CASSPLGGFGNEQFF.

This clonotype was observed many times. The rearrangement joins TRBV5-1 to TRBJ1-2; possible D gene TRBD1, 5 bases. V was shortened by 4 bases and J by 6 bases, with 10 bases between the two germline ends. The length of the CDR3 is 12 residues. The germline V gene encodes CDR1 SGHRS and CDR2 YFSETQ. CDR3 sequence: CASSRGENGYTF. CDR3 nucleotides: TGCGCCAGCAGCAGGGGCGAAAATGGCTACACCTTC.

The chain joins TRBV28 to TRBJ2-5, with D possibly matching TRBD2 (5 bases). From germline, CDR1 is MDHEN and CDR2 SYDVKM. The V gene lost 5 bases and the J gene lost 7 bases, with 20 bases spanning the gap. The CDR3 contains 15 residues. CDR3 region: CASSQRLGKARTQYF. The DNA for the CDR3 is TGTGCCAGCAGTCAACGGCTCGGGAAGGCCCGGACCCAGTACTTC.

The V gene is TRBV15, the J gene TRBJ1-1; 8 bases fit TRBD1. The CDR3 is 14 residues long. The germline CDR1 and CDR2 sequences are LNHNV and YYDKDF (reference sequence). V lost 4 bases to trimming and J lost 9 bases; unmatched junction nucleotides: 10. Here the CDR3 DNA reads TGTGCCACCAGCATTCCCGGGACAGGCCGAAAAGCTTTCTTT. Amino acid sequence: CATSIPGTGRKAFF.

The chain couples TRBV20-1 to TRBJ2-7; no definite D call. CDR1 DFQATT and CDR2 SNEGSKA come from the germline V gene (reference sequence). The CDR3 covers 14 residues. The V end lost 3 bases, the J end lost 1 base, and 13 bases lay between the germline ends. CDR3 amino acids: CSASGLRDSYEQYF. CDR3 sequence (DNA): TGCAGTGCTAGTGGGCTGAGAGATTCCTACGAGCAGTACTTC.